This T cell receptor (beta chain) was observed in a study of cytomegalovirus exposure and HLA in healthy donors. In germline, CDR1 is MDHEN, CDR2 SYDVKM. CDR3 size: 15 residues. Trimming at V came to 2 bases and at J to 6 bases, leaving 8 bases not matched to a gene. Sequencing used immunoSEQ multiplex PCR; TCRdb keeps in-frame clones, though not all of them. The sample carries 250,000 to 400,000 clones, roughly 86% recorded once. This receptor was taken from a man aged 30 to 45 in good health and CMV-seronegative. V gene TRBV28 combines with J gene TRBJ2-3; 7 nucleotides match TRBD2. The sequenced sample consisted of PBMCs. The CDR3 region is CASSLTSVESDTQYF. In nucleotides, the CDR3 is TGTGCCAGCAGTTTAACTAGCGTCGAATCTGATACGCAGTATTTT.